Listed below are T cell receptor beta chains from one sample, sequenced in a study of blood T cell repertoires in COVID-19. The data were produced by immunoSEQ multiplex PCR, yet TCRdb's version contains in-frame clones alone and is incomplete. Of around 130,000 clones listed, 70% to 90% are singletons. The sequenced sample consisted of peripheral blood. These receptors originate from a woman aged 45 to 65 who had recovered from COVID-19. Both conserved end residues are part of each CDR3. Each record gives: D gene, J gene, clone size, V gene, CDR3 DNA, CDR3 protein. D genes are given only for firm matches. Not every row has a clone size; where given, it reads once, few, many or a size class.

- | TRBJ2-4 | few | TRBV18 | TGTGCCAGCTCACCGACCCTCGTGCGGGGTGGAGCAAAAAACATTCAGTACTTC | CASSPTLVRGGAKNIQYF
TRBD2 | TRBJ2-3 | - | TRBV7-9 | TGTGCCAGCAGCTTTGCGGGAGAGGATCTCAGGGAGTATTTT | CASSFAGEDLREYF
- | TRBJ1-2 | once | TRBV27 | TGTGCCAGCAGTTTTTTACGGAGCACAGGTCTAAGAGGCTACACCTTC | CASSFLRSTGLRGYTF
- | TRBJ1-4 | - | TRBV30 | TGTGCCCTCACGGGGGGGGCTAATGAAAAACTGTTTTTT | CALTGGANEKLFF
- | TRBJ2-4 | - | TRBV2 | TGTGCCAGCAGTGAAGCTGGAAGGGGGTACTTC | CASSEAGRGYF
TRBD2 | TRBJ2-5 | - | TRBV2 | TGTGCCAGCAGCAAAGGGGGACTAGGAGAGACCCAGTACTTC | CASSKGGLGETQYF
TRBD2 | TRBJ2-3 | - | TRBV6-4 | TGTGCCAGCGCCCCCGGGACTAGCGGAGATACGCAGTATTTT | CASAPGTSGDTQYF
TRBD1 | TRBJ1-2 | - | TRBV10-3 | TGTGCCATCACCGGGACAGGATCTAACTATGGCTACACCTTC | CAITGTGSNYGYTF
TRBD1 | TRBJ2-2 | - | TRBV18 | TGTGCCAGCTCATCTTTTTTCGTTCGGGACAGCCACACCGGGGAGCTGTTTTTT | CASSSFFVRDSHTGELFF
- | TRBJ2-3 | - | TRBV14 | TGTGCCAGCAGCCATGTAACAGCAGATACGCAGTATTTT | CASSHVTADTQYF
- | TRBJ1-5 | once | TRBV4-1 | TGCGCCAGCAGATTCACCAGGGACACCAATCAGCCCCAGCATTTT | CASRFTRDTNQPQHF
- | TRBJ2-5 | - | TRBV7-6 | TGTGCCAGCAGCCTGGGCGGGGTAAAGACCCAGTACTTC | CASSLGGVKTQYF
- | TRBJ2-3 | - | TRBV11-3 | TGTGCCAGCAGCTTAGGACTGACAGATACGCAGTATTTT | CASSLGLTDTQYF
- | TRBJ1-4 | - | TRBV27 | TGTGCCAGCAGTTTCAGGAATGGTGAAAAACTGTTTTTT | CASSFRNGEKLFF
TRBD1 | TRBJ2-2 | - | TRBV11-2 | TGTGCCAGCAGCCGCGTTCCCGACAGGGGCGGGGAGCTGTTTTTT | CASSRVPDRGGELFF
TRBD2 | TRBJ2-7 | - | TRBV2 | TGTGCCAGCAGGGCCCTAGCGGGTCACCACGAGCAGTACTTC | CASRALAGHHEQYF
- | TRBJ1-3 | - | TRBV18 | TGTGCCAGCTCGGTAGACAGGCCCATTGGAAACACCATATATTTT | CASSVDRPIGNTIYF
TRBD1 | TRBJ1-3 | - | TRBV7-9 | TGTGCCAGCAGCTCGGGACAGCCCAACTCTGGAAACACCATATATTTT | CASSSGQPNSGNTIYF
- | TRBJ1-1 | - | TRBV5-6 | TGTGCCAGCAGCCTGTTCTCCGGTGGCCCTACTACTATGAACACTGAAGCTTTCTTT | CASSLFSGGPTTMNTEAFF
- | TRBJ1-6 | - | TRBV5-8 | TGTGCCGGATCAGGAGGGTTTTCACCCCTCCACTTT | CAGSGGFSPLHF
- | TRBJ2-2 | - | TRBV15 | TGTGCCACCAGCAGGGATCGACAGACCGGGGAGCTGTTTTTT | CATSRDRQTGELFF
TRBD2 | TRBJ2-7 | - | TRBV24-1 | TGTGCCACCTGGTCTAGCGGTTCCTACGAGCAGTACTTC | CATWSSGSYEQYF
TRBD2 | TRBJ2-5 | - | TRBV4-3 | TGCGCCAGCAGCCTAAGGGTAGCGGGAGGGGATTTTGAGACCCAGTACTTC | CASSLRVAGGDFETQYF
- | TRBJ2-6 | - | TRBV19 | TGTGCCAGTAGTATAGCCCTATTCGGGGCCAACGTCCTGACTTTC | CASSIALFGANVLTF
TRBD1 | TRBJ1-2 | - | TRBV6-2/TRBV6-3 | TGTGCCAGCAGTGACTCTCACTTGACAGGGGGCAGTCGACTATATGGCTACACCTTC | CASSDSHLTGGSRLYGYTF
- | TRBJ2-3 | - | TRBV6-1 | TGTGCCAGCAGTGAAGGGGGGCAGGATACGCAGTATTTT | CASSEGGQDTQYF
- | TRBJ2-1 | - | TRBV20-1 | TGCAGTGCTAGTAGCGGACCCTACAATGAGCAGTTCTTC | CSASSGPYNEQFF
- | TRBJ2-7 | - | TRBV5-8 | TGTGCCAGCAGTGACTCCGTCTTTGGGACACCCCTATTCTACGAGCAGTACTTC | CASSDSVFGTPLFYEQYF
TRBD2 | TRBJ2-3 | once | TRBV12-5 | TGTGCTAGTGGTTTGCTTCGACTAGCGGGGCCGGATACGCAGTATTTT | CASGLLRLAGPDTQYF
TRBD1 | TRBJ1-5 | - | TRBV6-5 | TGTGCCAGCAGACACACAGGGGGCAATCAGCCCCAGCATTTT | CASRHTGGNQPQHF
- | TRBJ1-2 | - | TRBV6-5 | TGTGCCAGCAGACCCCACCCCCTAACCTATGGCTACACCTTC | CASRPHPLTYGYTF
- | TRBJ1-6 | - | TRBV5-6 | TGTGCCAGCAGCTTGTTAGGCGGGATGGGCTCACCCCTCCACTTT | CASSLLGGMGSPLHF
- | TRBJ2-1 | - | TRBV9 | TGTGCCAGCAGGCCACTAAGCTCCTACAATGAGCAGTTCTTC | CASRPLSSYNEQFF
TRBD1 | TRBJ1-5 | - | TRBV7-9 | TGTGCCAGCAGCCCCGGGACAGGGGATCAGCCCCAGCATTTT | CASSPGTGDQPQHF
- | TRBJ1-1 | - | TRBV14 | TGTGCCAGCAGCCAACGAGGGGGATATGGGGAAGCTTTCTTT | CASSQRGGYGEAFF
- | TRBJ2-1 | - | TRBV19 | TGTGCCAGTAGTAAGGATTTGGGGGCCGAAGGTGAGCAGTTCTTC | CASSKDLGAEGEQFF
- | TRBJ1-5 | - | TRBV6-5 | TGTGCCAGCGGGGGGGGATATGGCAATCAGCCCCAGCATTTT | CASGGGYGNQPQHF
TRBD2 | TRBJ2-1 | once | TRBV6-5 | TGTGCCAGCAGTTACGAGAAGCGGCAGCGGGGTGAGCAGTTCTTC | CASSYEKRQRGEQFF
TRBD1 | TRBJ1-1 | - | TRBV10-3 | TGTGCCGCAGGACAGGGGGCCGCTGAAGCTTTCTTT | CAAGQGAAEAFF
- | TRBJ1-2 | - | TRBV5-4 | TGTGCCAGCAGCTTTGGCAGGGTGGACTATGGCTACACCTTC | CASSFGRVDYGYTF
- | TRBJ2-1 | - | TRBV12-2 | TGTGCAAGTCGCCCGTGGGCGGGAGGTGAGCAGTTCTTC | CASRPWAGGEQFF
- | TRBJ2-7 | once | TRBV2 | TGTGCCAGCAGTGGAGGACACCGCGTTCTATACGAGCAGTACTTC | CASSGGHRVLYEQYF
- | TRBJ2-5 | - | TRBV12-2 | TGTGCAAGTCGCTTAGTCCGAGAGACCCAGTACTTC | CASRLVRETQYF
- | TRBJ1-2 | few | TRBV3-1/TRBV3-2 | TGTGCCAGCAGCCGCAGGGGTGGCTACACCTTC | CASSRRGGYTF
TRBD1 | TRBJ2-7 | - | TRBV11-3 | TGTGCCAGCAGCTTATGGGACAGGGTGGATGAGCAGTACTTC | CASSLWDRVDEQYF
TRBD2 | TRBJ2-7 | - | TRBV29-1 | TGCAGCGTTCTACTAGCGGACCCGCCGGCCCCCTACGAGCAGTACTTC | CSVLLADPPAPYEQYF